This T cell receptor beta chain was profiled in a study of cytomegalovirus exposure and HLA in healthy donors. Whole-study findings and limits: The CMV antigen specificity of a few CMV-associated chains was confirmed through in vitro analysis.

Trimming at V came to 4 bases and at J to 4 bases, leaving 17 bases not matched to a gene. There are 20 residues in the CDR3. Germline lookup yields CDR1 MNHEY and CDR2 SMNVEV (reference sequence). In the case of this clone: Its antigen is not identified.

TCRdb keeps only in-frame clones here, not all; method: immunoSEQ multiplex PCR. This table has just under 75,000 clones, over 90% appearing once. Specimen: PBMCs. The gene calls are TRBV27 and TRBJ2-5; 14 bases are shared with TRBD2. This sequence was found in a young woman in good health and CMV-seropositive. CDR3 sequence: CASSSRKPGTSGGRSETQYF. The CDR3 DNA follows: TGTGCCAGCAGTTCACGAAAACCCGGGACTAGCGGGGGCCGATCAGAGACCCAGTACTTC.